In its sample, the clone carrying this T cell receptor (beta chain) was seen many times. The target antigen is unknown. This sample is part of a study of Graves' ophthalmopathy and Graves' hyperthyroidism. Study results and caveats: Detected in blood as well were most expanded thyroid clonotypes with frequency above 0.001.

In this cohort, patients with other autoimmune diseases, uncontrolled infections, pregnancy or lactation were excluded. Orbital computed tomography and thyroid ultrasound, along with TRAb, serum thyroxine and clinical symptoms, underpinned diagnosis. TCR beta CDR3 regions were amplified from RNA transcripts. The first round was an RT-PCR with HTBI primers, and the second round was a multiplex PCR. TCRdb independently ran MiXCR on the multiplex PCR reads; one entry per CDR3 protein. The profile shows under 800,000 distinct CDR3 sequences, about a fifth of them singletons. The CDR3 totals 13 residues. Germline V gives CDR1 SGHDT, CDR2 YYEEEE. The V end lost 0 bases, the J end lost 5 bases, and 9 bases lay between the germline ends.

The V call is TRBV5-6, the J call TRBJ2-7; D might be TRBD1 (6 bases). This TCR was sampled from a woman between 18 and 29 years old with stable Graves' hyperthyroidism. Some clones in this sample may be carry-over from other donors' samples. What was sequenced was peripheral blood. The CDR3 DNA sequence: TGTGCCAGCAGCTTGGACAGGGTAAACGAGCAGTACTTC. Protein: CASSLDRVNEQYF.